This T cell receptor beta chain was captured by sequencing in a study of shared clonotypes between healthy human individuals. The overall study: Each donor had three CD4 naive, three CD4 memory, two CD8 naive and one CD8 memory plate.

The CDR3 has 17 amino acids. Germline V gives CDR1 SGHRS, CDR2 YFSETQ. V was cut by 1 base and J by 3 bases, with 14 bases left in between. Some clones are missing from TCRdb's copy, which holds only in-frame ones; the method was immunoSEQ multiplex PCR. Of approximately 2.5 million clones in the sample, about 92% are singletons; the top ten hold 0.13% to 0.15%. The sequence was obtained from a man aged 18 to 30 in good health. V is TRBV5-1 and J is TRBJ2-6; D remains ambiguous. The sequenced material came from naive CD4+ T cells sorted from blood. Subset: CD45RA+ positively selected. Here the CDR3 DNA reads TGCGCCAGCAGCTTGCGGCAAGGTCAAAGTGGGGCCAACGTCCTGACTTTC. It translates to CASSLRQGQSGANVLTF.